These T cell receptor beta chains were read from a single sample in a study of lymphopenia after photon versus proton radiotherapy. The data were produced by immunoSEQ multiplex PCR, yet TCRdb's version contains in-frame clones alone and is incomplete. The sample lists 50,000 or so clones, more than 85% seen once, with under 20% in the top ten. The starting material was peripheral blood, obtained from a patient treated with photon-based radiotherapy. Receptors were obtained from a middle-aged woman with cholangiocarcinoma. CDR3s leave out the opening cysteine and the closing phenylalanine or tryptophan. A D gene is named only where the DNA matches it firmly.

J | D | V | CDR3
TRBJ1-1 | . | TRBV11-2 | ASSFEAGGAF
TRBJ1-1 | . | TRBV6-1 | ASGGVWDTEAF
TRBJ2-3 | . | TRBV19 | ASTPGTLIADTQY
TRBJ2-5 | . | TRBV7-8 | ASRGPRDRTQY
TRBJ1-2 | TRBD1 | TRBV19 | ASSKSGTGEFTGYT
TRBJ1-2 | TRBD1 | TRBV5-6 | ASSPGQAPIYGYT
TRBJ1-6 | . | TRBV4-2 | ASSQETGLGSYNSPLH
TRBJ2-7 | TRBD2 | TRBV19 | ASSHPTSGRGEQY
TRBJ1-6 | . | TRBV30 | AWSVGGDNSPLH
TRBJ1-3 | . | TRBV6-6 | ASSYTDYSGNTIY
TRBJ1-3 | . | TRBV9 | ASSPSGLKIRNTIY
TRBJ2-7 | . | TRBV11-2 | ASRRDSYEQY
TRBJ1-1 | TRBD1 | TRBV6-1 | ASSEPGRGSTEAF
TRBJ2-1 | TRBD2 | TRBV7-2 | ASSLGTSSYNEQF
TRBJ2-7 | TRBD1 | TRBV25-1 | ASSEGTGGYEQY
TRBJ2-3 | . | TRBV6-1 | ASSDRLRTSTDTQY
TRBJ2-5 | . | TRBV7-6 | ASSWAETDPKETQY
TRBJ2-7 | TRBD2 | TRBV10-3 | AISESTGGPEQY
TRBJ2-1 | TRBD1 | TRBV28 | ASSFRDRGVNEQF
TRBJ1-2 | . | TRBV6-6 | ASDVQGYGYT
TRBJ2-7 | . | TRBV29-1 | SVLASGTGEQY
TRBJ1-1 | TRBD1 | TRBV6-5 | ASSRTGGTTEAF
TRBJ2-3 | . | TRBV6-1 | ASTPVGHTDTQY
TRBJ1-2 | TRBD1 | TRBV9 | ASSVGGTGLVYGYT
TRBJ1-2 | . | TRBV27 | ASTLLGGTTKNYGYT
TRBJ2-7 | TRBD2 | TRBV6-6 | ASSYGTSYEQY
TRBJ1-3 | TRBD1 | TRBV6-6 | ASSAPDREIHTIY
TRBJ1-2 | . | TRBV19 | ASGGDYGYT
TRBJ2-7 | TRBD1 | TRBV2 | ASSTGTGWDEQY
TRBJ2-7 | TRBD1 | TRBV7-8 | ASSTDRSYEQY
TRBJ2-1 | . | TRBV10-3 | GAGPSSYNEQF
TRBJ2-1 | . | TRBV7-9 | ASSLVSDYNEQF
TRBJ2-7 | . | TRBV4-3 | ASSQDRTNEQY
TRBJ1-1 | . | TRBV29-1 | SVEDSSDSEAF
TRBJ2-1 | . | TRBV28 | ASCFAGFNEQF
TRBJ1-4 | . | TRBV9 | ASSGDLQDGNEKLF
TRBJ1-2 | . | TRBV9 | ASSATIGVRYGYT
TRBJ1-3 | . | TRBV7-7 | ASSLYTGNTIY
TRBJ2-5 | TRBD1 | TRBV11-3 | ASSLGQWETQY
TRBJ1-3 | . | TRBV19 | ASSIGRGNTIY
TRBJ2-7 | . | TRBV7-2 | VSSLGVPGLFSYEQY
TRBJ1-5 | . | TRBV10-3 | AISEIFTGSSNQPQH